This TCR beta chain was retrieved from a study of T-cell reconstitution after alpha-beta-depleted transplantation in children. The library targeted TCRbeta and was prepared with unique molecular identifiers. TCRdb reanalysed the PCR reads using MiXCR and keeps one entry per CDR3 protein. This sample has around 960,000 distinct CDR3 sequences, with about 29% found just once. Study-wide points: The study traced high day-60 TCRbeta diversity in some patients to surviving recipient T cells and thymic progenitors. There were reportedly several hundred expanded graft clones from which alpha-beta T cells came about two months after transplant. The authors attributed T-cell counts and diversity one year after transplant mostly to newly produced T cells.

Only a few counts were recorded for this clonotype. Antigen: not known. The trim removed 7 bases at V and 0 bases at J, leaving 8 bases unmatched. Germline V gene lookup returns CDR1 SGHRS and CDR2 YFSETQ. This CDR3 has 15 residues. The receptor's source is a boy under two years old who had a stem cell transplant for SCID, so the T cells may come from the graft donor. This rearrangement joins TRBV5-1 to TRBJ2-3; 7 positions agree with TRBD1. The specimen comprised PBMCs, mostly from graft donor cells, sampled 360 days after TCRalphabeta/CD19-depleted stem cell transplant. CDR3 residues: CASGRQGRSTDTQYF. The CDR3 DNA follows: TGCGCCAGCGGAAGACAGGGTAGGAGCACAGATACGCAGTATTTT.